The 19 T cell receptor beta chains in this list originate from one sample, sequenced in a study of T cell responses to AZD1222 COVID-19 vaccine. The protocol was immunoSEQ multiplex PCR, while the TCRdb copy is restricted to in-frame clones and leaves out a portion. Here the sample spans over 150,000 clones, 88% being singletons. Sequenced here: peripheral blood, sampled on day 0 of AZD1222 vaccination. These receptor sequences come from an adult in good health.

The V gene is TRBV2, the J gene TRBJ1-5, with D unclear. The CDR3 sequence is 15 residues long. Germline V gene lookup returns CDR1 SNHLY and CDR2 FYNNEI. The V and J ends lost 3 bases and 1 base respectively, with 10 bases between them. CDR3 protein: CASSDVSGSNQPQHF. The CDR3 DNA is TGTGCCAGCAGTGATGTCTCGGGGAGCAATCAGCCCCAGCATTTT.

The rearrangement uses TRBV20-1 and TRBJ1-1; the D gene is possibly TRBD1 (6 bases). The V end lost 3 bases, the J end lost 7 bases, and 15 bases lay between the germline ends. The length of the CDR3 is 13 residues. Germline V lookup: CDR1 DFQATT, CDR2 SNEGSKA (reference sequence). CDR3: CSASMPGVYEAFF. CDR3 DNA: TGCAGTGCTAGTATGCCAGGGGTGTATGAAGCTTTCTTT.

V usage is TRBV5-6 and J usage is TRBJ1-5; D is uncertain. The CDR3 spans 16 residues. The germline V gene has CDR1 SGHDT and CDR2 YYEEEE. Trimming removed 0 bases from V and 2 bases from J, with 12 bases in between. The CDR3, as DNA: TGTGCCAGCAGCTTGGGAGGCGGGGTAGGCAATCAGCCCCAGCATTTT. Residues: CASSLGGGVGNQPQHF.

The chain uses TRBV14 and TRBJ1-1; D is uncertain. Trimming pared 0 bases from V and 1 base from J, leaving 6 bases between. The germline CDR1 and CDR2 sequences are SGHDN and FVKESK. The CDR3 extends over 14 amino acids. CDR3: CASSQETRNTEAFF. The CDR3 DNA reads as TGTGCCAGCAGCCAAGAGACAAGGAACACTGAAGCTTTCTTT.

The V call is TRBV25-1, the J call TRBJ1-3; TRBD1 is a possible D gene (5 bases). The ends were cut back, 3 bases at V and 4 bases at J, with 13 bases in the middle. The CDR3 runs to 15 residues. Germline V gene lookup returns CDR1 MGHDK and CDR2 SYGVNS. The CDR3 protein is CASSEPGMRGNTIYF. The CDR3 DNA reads TGTGCCAGCAGTGAGCCAGGGATGAGAGGAAACACCATATATTTT.

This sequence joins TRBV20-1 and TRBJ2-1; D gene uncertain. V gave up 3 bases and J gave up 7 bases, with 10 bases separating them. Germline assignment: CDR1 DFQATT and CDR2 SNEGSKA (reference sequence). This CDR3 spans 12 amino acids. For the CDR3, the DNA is TGCAGTGCTAGTCCGGTGGGGAATGAGCAGTTCTTC. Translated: CSASPVGNEQFF.

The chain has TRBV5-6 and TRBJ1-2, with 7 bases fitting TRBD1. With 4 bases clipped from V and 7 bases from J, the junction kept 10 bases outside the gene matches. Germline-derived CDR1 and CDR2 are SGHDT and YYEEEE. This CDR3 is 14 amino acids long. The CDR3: CASSQGQIHAGYTF. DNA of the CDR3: TGTGCCAGCAGCCAGGGACAGATTCACGCTGGCTACACCTTC.

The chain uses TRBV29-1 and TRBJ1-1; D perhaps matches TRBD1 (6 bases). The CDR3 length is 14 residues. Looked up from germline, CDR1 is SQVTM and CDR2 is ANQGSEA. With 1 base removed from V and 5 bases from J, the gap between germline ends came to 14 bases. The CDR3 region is CSVEGSGGGTEAFF. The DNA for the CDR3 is TGCAGCGTTGAAGGGTCAGGAGGGGGGACTGAAGCTTTCTTT.

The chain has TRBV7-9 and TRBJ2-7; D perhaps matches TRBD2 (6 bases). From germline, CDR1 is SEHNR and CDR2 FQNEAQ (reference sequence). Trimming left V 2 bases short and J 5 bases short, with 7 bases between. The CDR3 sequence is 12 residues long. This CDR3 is CASSLLADEQYF. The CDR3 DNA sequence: TGTGCCAGCAGCTTATTAGCGGACGAGCAGTACTTC.

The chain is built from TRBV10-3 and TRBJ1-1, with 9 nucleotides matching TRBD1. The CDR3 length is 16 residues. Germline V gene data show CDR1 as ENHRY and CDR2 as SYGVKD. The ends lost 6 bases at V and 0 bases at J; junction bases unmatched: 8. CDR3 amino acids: CAISVGTGSLNTEAFF. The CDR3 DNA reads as TGTGCCATCAGCGTTGGGACAGGGTCTTTGAACACTGAAGCTTTCTTT.

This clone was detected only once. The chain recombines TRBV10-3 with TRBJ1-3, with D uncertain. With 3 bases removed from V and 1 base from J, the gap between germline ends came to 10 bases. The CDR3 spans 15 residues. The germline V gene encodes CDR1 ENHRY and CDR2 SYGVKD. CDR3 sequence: CAISDRGRSGNTIYF. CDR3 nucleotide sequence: TGTGCCATCAGTGACCGAGGACGGTCTGGAAACACCATATATTTT.

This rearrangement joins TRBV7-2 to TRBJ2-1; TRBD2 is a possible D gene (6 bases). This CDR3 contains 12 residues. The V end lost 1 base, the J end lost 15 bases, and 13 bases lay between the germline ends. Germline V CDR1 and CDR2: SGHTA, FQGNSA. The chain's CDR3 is CASSLEVTSAFF. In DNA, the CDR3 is TGTGCCAGCAGCTTAGAAGTGACTAGTGCGTTCTTC. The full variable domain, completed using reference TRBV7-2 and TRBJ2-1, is GAGVSQSPSNKVTEKGKDVELRCDPISGHTALYWYRQSLGQGLEFLIYFQGNSAPDKSGLPSDRFSAERTGGSVSTLTIQRTQQEDSAVYLCASSLEVTSAFFGPGTRLTVL.

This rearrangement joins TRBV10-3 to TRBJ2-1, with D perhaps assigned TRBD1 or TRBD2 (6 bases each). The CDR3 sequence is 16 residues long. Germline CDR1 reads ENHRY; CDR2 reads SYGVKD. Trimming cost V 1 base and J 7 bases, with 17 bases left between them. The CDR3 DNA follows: TGTGCCATCAGTGAGTACATAGGGGGGATTTTGAATGAGCAGTTCTTC. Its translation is CAISEYIGGILNEQFF.

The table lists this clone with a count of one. The CDR3 nucleotides are TGTGCCAGCAGTTGGATCAATCAGCCCCAGCATTTT. Translated, it gives CASSWINQPQHF. The V call is TRBV6-5, the J call TRBJ1-5; D ambiguous. The V end was cut by 4 bases, the J end by 3 bases, with 4 bases between. The CDR3 has 12 residues. From germline, CDR1 is MNHEY and CDR2 SVGAGI.

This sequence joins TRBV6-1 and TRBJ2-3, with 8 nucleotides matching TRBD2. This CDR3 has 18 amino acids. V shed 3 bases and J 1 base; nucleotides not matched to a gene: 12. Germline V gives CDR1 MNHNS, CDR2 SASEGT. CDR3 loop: CASSDAPGGGFGTDTQYF. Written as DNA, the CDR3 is TGTGCCAGCAGTGATGCCCCGGGAGGGGGGTTTGGCACAGATACGCAGTATTTT.

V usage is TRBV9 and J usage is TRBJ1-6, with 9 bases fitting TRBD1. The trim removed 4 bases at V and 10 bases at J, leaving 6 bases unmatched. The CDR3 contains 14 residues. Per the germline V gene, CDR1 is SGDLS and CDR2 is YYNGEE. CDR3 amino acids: CASSQGQGGSPLHF. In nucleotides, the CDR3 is TGTGCCAGCAGCCAGGGACAGGGAGGCTCACCCCTCCACTTT.

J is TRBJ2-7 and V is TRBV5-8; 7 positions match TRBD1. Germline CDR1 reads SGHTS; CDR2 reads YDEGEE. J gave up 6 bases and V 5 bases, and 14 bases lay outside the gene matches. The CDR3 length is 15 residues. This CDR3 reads CASSQTGQSRGEQYF. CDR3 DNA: TGTGCCAGCAGTCAGACGGGACAGTCACGGGGCGAGCAGTACTTC.

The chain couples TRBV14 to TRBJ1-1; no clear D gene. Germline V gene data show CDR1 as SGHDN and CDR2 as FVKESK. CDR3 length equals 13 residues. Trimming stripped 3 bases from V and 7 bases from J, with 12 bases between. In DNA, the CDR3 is TGTGCCAGCAGCCACCTCAGGTTTGGTGAAGCTTTCTTT. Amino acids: CASSHLRFGEAFF.

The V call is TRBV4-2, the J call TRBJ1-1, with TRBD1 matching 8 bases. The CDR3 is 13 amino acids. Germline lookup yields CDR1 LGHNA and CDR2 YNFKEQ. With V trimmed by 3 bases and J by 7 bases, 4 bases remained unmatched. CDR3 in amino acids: CASSQQGASEAFF. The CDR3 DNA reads TGTGCCAGCAGCCAGCAGGGGGCAAGTGAAGCTTTCTTT.